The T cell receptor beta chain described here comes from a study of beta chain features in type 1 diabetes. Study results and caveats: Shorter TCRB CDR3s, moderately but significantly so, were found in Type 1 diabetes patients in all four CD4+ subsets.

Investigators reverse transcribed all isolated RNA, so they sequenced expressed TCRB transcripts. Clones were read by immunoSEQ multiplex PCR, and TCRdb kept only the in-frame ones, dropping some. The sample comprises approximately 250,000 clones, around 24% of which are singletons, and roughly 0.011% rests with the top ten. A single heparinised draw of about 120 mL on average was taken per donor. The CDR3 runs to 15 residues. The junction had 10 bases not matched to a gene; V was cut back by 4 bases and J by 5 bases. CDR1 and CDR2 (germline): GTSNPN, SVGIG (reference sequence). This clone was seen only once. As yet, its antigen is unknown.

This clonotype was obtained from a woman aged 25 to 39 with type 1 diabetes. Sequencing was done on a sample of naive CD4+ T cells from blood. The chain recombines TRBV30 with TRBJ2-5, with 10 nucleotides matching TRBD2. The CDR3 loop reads CAWTSGSSFWETQYF. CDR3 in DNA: TGTGCCTGGACTAGCGGGAGTTCTTTTTGGGAGACCCAGTACTTC. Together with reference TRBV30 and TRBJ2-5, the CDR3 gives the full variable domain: SQTIHQWPATLVQPVGSPLSLECTVEGTSNPNLYWYRQAAGRGLQLLFYSVGIGQISSEVPQNLSASRPQDRQFILSSKKLLLSDSGFYLCAWTSGSSFWETQYFGPGTRLLVL.